This TCR beta chain is drawn from a study of CD8+CD57+ T cells in acquired aplastic anemia. Turning to the study itself: CD4+ and CD8+ cells, once sorted, gave DNA averaging approximately 3.4 ug. Regarding the study as a whole: Both patients and controls carried the same twenty-nine CD8+ CDR3 sequences. Levels of CD8+ Simpson's diversity were not significantly distinct in patients versus controls.

According to the study, genomic DNA was the template for TCR beta VDJ and CDR3 profiling. TCRdb called the reads again in MiXCR, with one record for every CDR3 protein. Here the sample spans some 150,000 distinct CDR3 sequences, 71% being singletons. Note on this clonotype: The antigen is unknown.

Whoever was chosen for sequencing had shown CD8+CD57+ cell expansion by flow cytometry. A severe acquired aplastic anemia diagnosis applied to all patients. The CDR3 extends over 12 amino acids. Germline CDR1 is KGHDR and CDR2 is SFDVKD. Trimming left V 8 bases short and J 1 base short, with 7 bases between. The sequence came from a human donor with aplastic anemia. This rearrangement joins TRBV24-1 to TRBJ1-2, with D unclear. Sequenced: sorted CD4+, CD8+, or CD8+CD57+ T cells (not recorded which) from PBMCs. CDR3 nucleotides: TGTGCCACCAATGGGCTTAACTATGGCTACACCTTC. Translated, it gives CATNGLNYGYTF.